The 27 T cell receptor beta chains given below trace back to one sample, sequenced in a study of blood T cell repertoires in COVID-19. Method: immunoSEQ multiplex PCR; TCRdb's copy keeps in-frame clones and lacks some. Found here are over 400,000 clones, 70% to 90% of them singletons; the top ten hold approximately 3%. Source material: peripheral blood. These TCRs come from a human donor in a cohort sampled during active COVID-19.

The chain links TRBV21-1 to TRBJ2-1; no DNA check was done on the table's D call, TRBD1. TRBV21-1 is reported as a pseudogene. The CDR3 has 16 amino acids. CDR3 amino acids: CASSKGRRGAGHEQFF. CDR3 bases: TGTGCCAGCAGCAAAGGTCGAAGGGGCGCAGGCCATGAGCAGTTCTTC.

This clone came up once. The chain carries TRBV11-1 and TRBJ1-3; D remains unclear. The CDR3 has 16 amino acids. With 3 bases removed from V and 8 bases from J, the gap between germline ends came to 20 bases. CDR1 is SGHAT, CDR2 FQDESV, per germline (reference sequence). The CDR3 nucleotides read TGTGCCAGCAGCTTGGGGTTGGAGGCCACCTCGGACACCATATATTTT. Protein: CASSLGLEATSDTIYF.

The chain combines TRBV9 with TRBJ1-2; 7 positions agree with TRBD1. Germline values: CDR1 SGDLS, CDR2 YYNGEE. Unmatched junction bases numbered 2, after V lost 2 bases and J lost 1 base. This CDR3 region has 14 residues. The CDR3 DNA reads TGTGCCAGCAGCGTTGGGACAGATAACTATGGCTACACCTTC. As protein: CASSVGTDNYGYTF.

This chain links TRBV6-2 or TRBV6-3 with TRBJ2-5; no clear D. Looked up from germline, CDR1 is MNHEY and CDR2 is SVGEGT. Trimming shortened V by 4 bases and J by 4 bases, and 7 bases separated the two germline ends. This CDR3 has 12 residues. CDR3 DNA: TGTGCCAGCAGTTTTCTCCCAGAGACCCAGTACTTC. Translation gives CASSFLPETQYF.

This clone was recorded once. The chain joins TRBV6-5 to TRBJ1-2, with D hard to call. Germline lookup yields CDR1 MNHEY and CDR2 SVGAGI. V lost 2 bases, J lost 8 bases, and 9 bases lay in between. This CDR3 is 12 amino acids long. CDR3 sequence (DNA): TGTGCCAGCAGTTACCGGGGAGGGGGCTACACCTTC. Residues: CASSYRGGGYTF.

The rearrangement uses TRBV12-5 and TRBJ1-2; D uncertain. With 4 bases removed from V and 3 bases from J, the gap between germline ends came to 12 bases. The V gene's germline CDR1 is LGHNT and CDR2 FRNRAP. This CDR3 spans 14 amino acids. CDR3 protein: CASGSDTRDYGYTF. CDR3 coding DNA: TGTGCTAGTGGTTCCGATACTCGGGACTATGGCTACACCTTC.

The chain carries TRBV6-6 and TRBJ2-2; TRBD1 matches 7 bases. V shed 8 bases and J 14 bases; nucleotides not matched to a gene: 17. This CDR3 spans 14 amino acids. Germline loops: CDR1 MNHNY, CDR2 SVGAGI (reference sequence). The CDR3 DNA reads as TGTGCCAGCTCCGACCCAGGGGGTGGGGGACACCTGTTTTTT. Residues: CASSDPGGGGHLFF.

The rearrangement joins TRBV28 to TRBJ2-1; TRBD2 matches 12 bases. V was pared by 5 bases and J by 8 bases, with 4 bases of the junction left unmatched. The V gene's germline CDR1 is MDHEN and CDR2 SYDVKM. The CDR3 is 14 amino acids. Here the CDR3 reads CASSARLAGDEQFF. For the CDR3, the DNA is TGTGCCAGCAGTGCGCGACTAGCGGGGGATGAGCAGTTCTTC.

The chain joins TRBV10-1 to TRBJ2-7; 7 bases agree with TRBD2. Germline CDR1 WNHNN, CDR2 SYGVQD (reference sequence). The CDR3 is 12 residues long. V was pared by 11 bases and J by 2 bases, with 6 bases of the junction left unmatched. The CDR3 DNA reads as TGCGCCCGTGGGGAGGGAACCTACGAGCAGTACTTC. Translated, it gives CARGEGTYEQYF.

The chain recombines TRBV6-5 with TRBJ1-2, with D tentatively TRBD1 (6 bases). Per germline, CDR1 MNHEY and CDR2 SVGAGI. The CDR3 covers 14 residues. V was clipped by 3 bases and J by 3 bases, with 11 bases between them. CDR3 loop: CASSYLDSHYGYTF. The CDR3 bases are TGTGCCAGCAGTTATCTGGACAGTCACTATGGCTACACCTTC.

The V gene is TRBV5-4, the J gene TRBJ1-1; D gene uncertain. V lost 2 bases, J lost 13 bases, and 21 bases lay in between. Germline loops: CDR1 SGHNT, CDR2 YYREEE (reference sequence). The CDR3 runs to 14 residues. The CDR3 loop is CASSFKESPGIYFF. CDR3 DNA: TGTGCCAGCAGCTTCAAGGAAAGTCCGGGGATTTATTTCTTT.

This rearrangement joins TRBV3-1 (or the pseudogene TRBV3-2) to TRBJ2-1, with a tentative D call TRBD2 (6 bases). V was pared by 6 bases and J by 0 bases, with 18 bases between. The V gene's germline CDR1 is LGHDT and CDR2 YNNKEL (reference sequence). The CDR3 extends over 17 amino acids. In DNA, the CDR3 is TGTGCCAGCAGTCCACGACCGGGACTTCACTCCTACAATGAGCAGTTCTTC. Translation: CASSPRPGLHSYNEQFF.

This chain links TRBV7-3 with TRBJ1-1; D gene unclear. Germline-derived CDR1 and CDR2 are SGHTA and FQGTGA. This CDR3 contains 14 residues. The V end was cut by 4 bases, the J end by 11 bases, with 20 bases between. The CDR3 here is CASSSSGGKGLAFF. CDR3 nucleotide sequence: TGTGCCAGCAGCTCCTCGGGAGGGAAGGGTTTGGCTTTCTTT.

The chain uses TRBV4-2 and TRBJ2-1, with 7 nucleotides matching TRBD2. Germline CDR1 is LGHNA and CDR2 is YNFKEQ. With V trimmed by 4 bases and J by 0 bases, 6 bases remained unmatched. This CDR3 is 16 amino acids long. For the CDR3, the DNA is TGTGCCAGCAGCCTAGGTGGCGGGAGCTCCTACAATGAGCAGTTCTTC. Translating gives CASSLGGGSSYNEQFF.

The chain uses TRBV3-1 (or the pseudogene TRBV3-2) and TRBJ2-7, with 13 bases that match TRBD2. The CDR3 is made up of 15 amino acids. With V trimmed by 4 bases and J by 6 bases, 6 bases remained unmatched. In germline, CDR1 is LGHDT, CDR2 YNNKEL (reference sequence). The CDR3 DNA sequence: TGTGCCAGCAGCCCAGGGACTAGCGGGGTCCTCGAGCAGTACTTC. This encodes CASSPGTSGVLEQYF.

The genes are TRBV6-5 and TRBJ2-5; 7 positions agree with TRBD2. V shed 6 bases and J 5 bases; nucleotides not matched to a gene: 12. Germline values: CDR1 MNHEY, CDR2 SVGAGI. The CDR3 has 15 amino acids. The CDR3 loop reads CASRGGRGREETQYF. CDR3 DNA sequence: TGTGCCAGCAGGGGCGGGAGAGGAAGGGAGGAGACCCAGTACTTC.

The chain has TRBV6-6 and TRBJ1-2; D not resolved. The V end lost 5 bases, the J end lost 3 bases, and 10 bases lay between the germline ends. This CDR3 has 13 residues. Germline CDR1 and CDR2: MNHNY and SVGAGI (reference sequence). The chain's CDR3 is CASSPTEYYGYTF. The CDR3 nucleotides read TGTGCCAGCAGTCCTACAGAGTACTATGGCTACACCTTC.

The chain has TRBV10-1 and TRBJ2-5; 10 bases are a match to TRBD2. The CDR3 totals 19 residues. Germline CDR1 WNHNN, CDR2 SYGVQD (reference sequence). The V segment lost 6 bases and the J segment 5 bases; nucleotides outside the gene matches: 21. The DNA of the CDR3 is TGCGCCAGCAGCAGACAGTCCTCGGCTAGCGGGAGTTTGGGGGAGACCCAGTACTTC. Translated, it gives CASSRQSSASGSLGETQYF.

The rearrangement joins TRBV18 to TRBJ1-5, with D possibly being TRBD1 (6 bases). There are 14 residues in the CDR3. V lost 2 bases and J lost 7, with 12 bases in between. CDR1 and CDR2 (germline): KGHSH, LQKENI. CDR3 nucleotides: TGTGCCAGCTCACCAGGGCAACAGGGACAGCCCCAGCATTTT. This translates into CASSPGQQGQPQHF.

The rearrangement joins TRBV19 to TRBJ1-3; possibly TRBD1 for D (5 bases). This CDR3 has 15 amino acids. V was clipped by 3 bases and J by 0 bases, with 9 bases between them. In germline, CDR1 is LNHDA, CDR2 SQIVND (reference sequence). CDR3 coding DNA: TGTGCCAGTAGTATTGGACATTCCTCTGGAAACACCATATATTTT. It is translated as CASSIGHSSGNTIYF.

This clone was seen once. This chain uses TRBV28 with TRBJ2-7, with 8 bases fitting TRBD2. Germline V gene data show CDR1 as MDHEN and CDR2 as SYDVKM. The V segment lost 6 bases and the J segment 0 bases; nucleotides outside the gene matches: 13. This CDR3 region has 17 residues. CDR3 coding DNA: TGTGCCAGCAGCCCAAGCTCCCCAGGGACTAGCTCCTACGAGCAGTACTTC. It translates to CASSPSSPGTSSYEQYF.

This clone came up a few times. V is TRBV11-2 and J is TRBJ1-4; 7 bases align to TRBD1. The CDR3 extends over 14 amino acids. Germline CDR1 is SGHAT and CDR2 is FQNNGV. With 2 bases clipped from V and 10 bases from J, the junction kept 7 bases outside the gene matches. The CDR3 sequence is CASSLPSTGSKLFF. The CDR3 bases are TGTGCCAGCAGCTTACCGTCGACAGGGTCAAAACTGTTTTTT.

CDR3 DNA: TGCAGCGTCGAACAGGACACCGGGGAGCTGTTTTTT. Residues: CSVEQDTGELFF. The chain joins TRBV29-1 to TRBJ2-2, with TRBD1 as a possible D gene (5 bases). CDR3 length: 12 amino acids. V lost 6 bases and J 3 bases, leaving 8 bases between the germline ends. Germline loops: CDR1 SQVTM, CDR2 ANQGSEA.

Written as DNA, the CDR3 is TGTGCCAGCAGGTTTTCGGGTACAACTAATGAAAAACTGTTTTTT. It encodes CASRFSGTTNEKLFF. The rearrangement uses TRBV5-8 and TRBJ1-4; D not certain. V was clipped by 5 bases and J by 0 bases, with 11 bases between them. Germline CDR1 and CDR2: SGHTS and YDEGEE. CDR3 length: 15 amino acids.

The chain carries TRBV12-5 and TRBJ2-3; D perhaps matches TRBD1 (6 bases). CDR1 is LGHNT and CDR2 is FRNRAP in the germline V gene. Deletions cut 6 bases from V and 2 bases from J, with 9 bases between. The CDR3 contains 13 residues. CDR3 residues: CASGTGVTDTQYF. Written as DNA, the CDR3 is TGTGCTAGTGGGACAGGAGTCACAGATACGCAGTATTTT.

The CDR3 DNA sequence: TGCGCCAGCAGTGACAGGGGGTGGGCCCAGTACTTC. Protein sequence: CASSDRGWAQYF. The chain carries TRBV10-1 and TRBJ2-5; 7 bases map to TRBD1. The CDR3 contains 12 residues. After removal of 3 bases from V and 9 bases from J, the junction contained 4 bases not matched to a gene. Germline loops: CDR1 WNHNN, CDR2 SYGVQD (reference sequence).

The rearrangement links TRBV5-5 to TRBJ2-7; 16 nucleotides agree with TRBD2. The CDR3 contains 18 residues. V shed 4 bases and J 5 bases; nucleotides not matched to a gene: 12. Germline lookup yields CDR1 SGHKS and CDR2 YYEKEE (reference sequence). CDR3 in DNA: TGTGCCAGCAGCGGACGCGGGACTAGCGGGAGGGCCAGAGACGAGCAGTACTTC. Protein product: CASSGRGTSGRARDEQYF.